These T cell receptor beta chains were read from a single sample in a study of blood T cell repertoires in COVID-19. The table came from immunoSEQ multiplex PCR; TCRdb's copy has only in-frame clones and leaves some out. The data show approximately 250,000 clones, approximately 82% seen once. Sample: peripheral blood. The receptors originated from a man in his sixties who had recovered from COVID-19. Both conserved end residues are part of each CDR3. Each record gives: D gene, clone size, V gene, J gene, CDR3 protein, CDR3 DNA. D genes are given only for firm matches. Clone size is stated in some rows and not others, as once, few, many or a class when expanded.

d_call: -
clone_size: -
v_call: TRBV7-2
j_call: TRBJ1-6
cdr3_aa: CASSLGLVSNSPLHF
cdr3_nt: TGTGCCAGCAGCTTGGGGCTAGTTAGTAATTCACCCCTCCACTTT

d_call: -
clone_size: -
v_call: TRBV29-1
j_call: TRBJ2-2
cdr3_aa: CSVLETAGTGELFF
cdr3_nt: TGCAGCGTTTTAGAGACAGCGGGCACCGGGGAGCTGTTTTTT

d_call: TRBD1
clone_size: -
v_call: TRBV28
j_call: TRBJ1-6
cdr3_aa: CAYSGTGVSPLHF
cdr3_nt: TGTGCCTATAGCGGGACAGGGGTCTCACCCCTCCACTTT

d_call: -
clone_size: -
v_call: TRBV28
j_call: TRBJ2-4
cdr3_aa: CASSQGGAQAKNIQYF
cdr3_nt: TGTGCCAGCAGCCAGGGTGGGGCCCAAGCCAAAAACATTCAGTACTTC

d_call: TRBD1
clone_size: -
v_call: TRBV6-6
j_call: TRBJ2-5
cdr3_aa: CASKRTGEETQYF
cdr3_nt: TGTGCCAGCAAACGGACAGGGGAAGAGACCCAGTACTTC

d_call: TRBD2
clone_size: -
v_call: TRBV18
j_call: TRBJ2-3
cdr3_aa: CASSPEGLAVGTDTQYF
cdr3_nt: TGTGCCAGCTCACCGGAAGGACTAGCGGTGGGCACAGATACGCAGTATTTT

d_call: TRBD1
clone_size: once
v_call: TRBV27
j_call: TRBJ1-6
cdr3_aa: CASSLFGQGNSPLHF
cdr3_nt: TGTGCCAGCAGTTTATTCGGACAGGGGAATTCACCCCTCCACTTT

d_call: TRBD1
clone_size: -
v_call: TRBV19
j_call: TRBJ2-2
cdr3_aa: CASSTRQGPGELFF
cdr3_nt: TGTGCCAGTAGTACCCGACAGGGCCCCGGGGAGCTGTTTTTT

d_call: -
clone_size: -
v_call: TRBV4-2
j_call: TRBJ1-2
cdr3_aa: CASSATGSANYGYTF
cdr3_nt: TGTGCCAGCAGCGCCACAGGTTCGGCTAACTATGGCTACACCTTC

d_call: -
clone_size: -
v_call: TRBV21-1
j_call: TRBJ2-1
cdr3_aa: CASSPGPGGASNEQFF
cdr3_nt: TGTGCCAGCAGCCCAGGGCCCGGGGGGGCTAGCAATGAGCAGTTCTTC

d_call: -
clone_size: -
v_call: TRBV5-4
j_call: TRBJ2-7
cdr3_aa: CASSLKGGASGDYEQYF
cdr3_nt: TGTGCCAGCAGCCTTAAGGGGGGGGCTAGCGGAGACTACGAGCAGTACTTC

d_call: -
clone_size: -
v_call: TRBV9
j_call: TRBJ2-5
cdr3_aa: CASSVGERAVGETQYF
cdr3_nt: TGTGCCAGCAGCGTAGGCGAGCGGGCTGTCGGGGAGACCCAGTACTTC

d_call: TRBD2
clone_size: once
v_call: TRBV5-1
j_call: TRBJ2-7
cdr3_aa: CASSLVGPGGQYF
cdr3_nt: TGCGCCAGCAGCTTGGTGGGCCCGGGAGGGCAGTACTTC

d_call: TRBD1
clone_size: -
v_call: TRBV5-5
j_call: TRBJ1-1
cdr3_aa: CASSLSGGRTEAFF
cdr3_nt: TGTGCCAGCAGCTTGTCAGGGGGGAGGACTGAAGCTTTCTTT

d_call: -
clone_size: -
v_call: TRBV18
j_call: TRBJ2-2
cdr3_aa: CASSPEFEELFF
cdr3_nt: TGTGCCAGCTCACCAGAGTTTGAGGAGCTGTTTTTT

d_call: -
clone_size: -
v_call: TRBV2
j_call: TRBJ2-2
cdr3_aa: CASSVSGNTGELFF
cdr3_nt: TGTGCCAGCAGTGTTAGCGGGAACACCGGGGAGCTGTTTTTT

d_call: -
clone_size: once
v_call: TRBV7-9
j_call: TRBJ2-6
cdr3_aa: CASSLGFGAGANVLTF
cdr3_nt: TGTGCCAGCAGCTTAGGGTTTGGAGCTGGGGCCAACGTCCTGACTTTC

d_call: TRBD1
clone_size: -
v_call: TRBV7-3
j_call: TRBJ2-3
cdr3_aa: CASSPTGQGARPDTQYF
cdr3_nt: TGTGCCAGCAGCCCCACCGGACAGGGGGCGCGCCCAGATACGCAGTATTTT

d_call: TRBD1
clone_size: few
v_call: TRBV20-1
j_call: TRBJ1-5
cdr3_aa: CSASQGENQPQHF
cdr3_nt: TGCAGTGCTAGTCAGGGGGAAAATCAGCCCCAGCATTTT

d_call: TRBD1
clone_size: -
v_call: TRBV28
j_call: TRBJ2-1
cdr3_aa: CASSLIFGTGVHEQFF
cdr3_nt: TGTGCCAGCAGTTTAATTTTTGGGACAGGGGTACATGAGCAGTTCTTC

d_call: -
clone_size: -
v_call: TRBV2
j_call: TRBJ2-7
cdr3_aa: CAGGQITYEQYF
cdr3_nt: TGTGCCGGAGGACAGATTACCTACGAGCAGTACTTC

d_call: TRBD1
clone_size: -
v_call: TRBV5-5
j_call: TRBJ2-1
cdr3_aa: CASSLQGQGAYNEQFF
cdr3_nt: TGTGCCAGCAGCCTCCAGGGACAGGGTGCCTACAATGAGCAGTTCTTC

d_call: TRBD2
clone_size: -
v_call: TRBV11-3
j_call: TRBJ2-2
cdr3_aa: CASSSYGGSGGWNTGELFF
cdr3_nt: TGTGCCAGCAGCTCCTACGGGGGTAGCGGGGGCTGGAACACCGGGGAGCTGTTTTTT

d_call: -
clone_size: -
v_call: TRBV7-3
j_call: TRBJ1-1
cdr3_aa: CASSYPWGRVNTEAFF
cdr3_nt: TGTGCCAGCAGCTACCCCTGGGGCCGGGTGAACACTGAAGCTTTCTTT

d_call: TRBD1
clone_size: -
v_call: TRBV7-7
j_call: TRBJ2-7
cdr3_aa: CASSRDRGYEQYF
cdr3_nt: TGTGCTAGCAGCCGGGACAGGGGCTACGAGCAGTACTTC

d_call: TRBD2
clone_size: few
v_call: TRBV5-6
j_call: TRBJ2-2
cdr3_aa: CASSLPTSGNTGELFF
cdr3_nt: TGTGCCAGCAGCCTCCCGACTAGCGGGAACACCGGGGAGCTGTTTTTT

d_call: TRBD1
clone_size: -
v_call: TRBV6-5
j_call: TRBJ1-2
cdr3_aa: CASRGTGTHGYTF
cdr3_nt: TGTGCCAGCAGGGGGACAGGGACCCATGGCTACACCTTC

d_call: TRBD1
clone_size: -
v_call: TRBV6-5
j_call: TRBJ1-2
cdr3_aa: CASSPQGQGDYGYTF
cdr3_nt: TGTGCCAGCAGTCCGCAGGGACAGGGAGACTATGGCTACACCTTC

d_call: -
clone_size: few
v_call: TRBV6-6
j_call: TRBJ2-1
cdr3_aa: CAAGEPAYNEQFF
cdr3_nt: TGTGCCGCCGGGGAACCGGCCTACAATGAGCAGTTCTTC

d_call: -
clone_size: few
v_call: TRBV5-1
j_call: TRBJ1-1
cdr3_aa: CASSLDGRTNTEAFF
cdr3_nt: TGCGCCAGCAGCTTGGATGGGCGTACGAACACTGAAGCTTTCTTT

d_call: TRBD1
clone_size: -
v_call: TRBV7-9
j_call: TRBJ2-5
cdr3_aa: CASSLGWTGPETQYF
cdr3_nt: TGTGCCAGCAGCTTAGGGTGGACAGGGCCAGAGACCCAGTACTTC

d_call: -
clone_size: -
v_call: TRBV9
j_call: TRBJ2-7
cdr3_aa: CASSVAPGLAYEQYF
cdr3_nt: TGTGCCAGCAGCGTAGCCCCGGGGTTGGCCTACGAGCAGTACTTC

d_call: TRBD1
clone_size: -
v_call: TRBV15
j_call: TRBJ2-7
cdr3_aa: CATSRETGSLYVEQYF
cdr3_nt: TGTGCCACCAGCAGAGAGACAGGGTCTCTTTACGTCGAGCAGTACTTC